In this sample, the clone carrying this T cell receptor beta chain turned up once. Its target is not known. This record belongs to a study of cytomegalovirus exposure and HLA in healthy donors. The PCR used 60 Vbeta and 13 Jbeta primers. TCRdb's copy holds only in-frame clones and misses some; the assay was immunoSEQ multiplex PCR. Seen here are about 160,000 clones, around 77% observed once, and the top ten hold approximately 1%. With 6 bases clipped from V and 4 bases from J, the junction kept 9 bases outside the gene matches. The CDR3 has 16 residues. In germline, CDR1 is ENHRY, CDR2 SYGVKD. General study findings and limits: Later, an analysis showed that TCR beta chains associated with HLA were more clonally expanded than others that were equally common. The analysis excluded some indistinguishable V segments, including TRBV6-2 and TRBV6-3.

The TCR originated in a woman between 40 and 55 years old in good health and CMV-seronegative. The rearrangement links TRBV10-3 to TRBJ2-5; 12 positions match TRBD2. The sequenced sample consisted of PBMCs. CDR3 residues: CAISGLAGLGVETQYF. The CDR3, as DNA: TGTGCCATCAGCGGACTAGCGGGGTTGGGGGTAGAGACCCAGTACTTC.